This T cell receptor (beta chain) came from a study of T cell responses to AZD1222 COVID-19 vaccine. Study-wide results and caveats: Repertoires were collected only later (after the peak T cell response had occurred). Possibly, clonal diversity was underestimated; donors were largely white British and included more females. When two AZD1222 doses had been given, Spike-specific TCR breadth and depth rose. Seropositive status at baseline applied to only six AZD1222 recipients.

Sequencing was performed with immunoSEQ multiplex PCR; in TCRdb, only in-frame clones are kept and a portion is missing. The sample includes about 110,000 clones, more than 70% of them seen just once. To note about this clone: Its antigen is unidentified.

Trimming cost V 0 bases and J 4 bases; bases outside gene matches: 5. From germline, CDR1 is KGHSH and CDR2 LQKENI. CDR3 length: 15 amino acids. Sample: peripheral blood, taken on day 0 of AZD1222 vaccination. The V call is TRBV18, the J call TRBJ1-1; 7 positions agree with TRBD1. The source of this sequence is an adult in good health. The CDR3 sequence is CASSPPEGAGTEAFF. In DNA, the CDR3 is TGTGCCAGCTCACCACCAGAGGGGGCTGGCACTGAAGCTTTCTTT. Filled out from reference TRBV18 and TRBJ1-1, the complete variable domain reads NAGVMQNPRHLVRRRGQEARLRCSPMKGHSHVYWYRQLPEEGLKFMVYLQKENIIDESGMPKERFSAEFPKEGPSILRIQQVVRGDSAAYFCASSPPEGAGTEAFFGQGTRLTVV.